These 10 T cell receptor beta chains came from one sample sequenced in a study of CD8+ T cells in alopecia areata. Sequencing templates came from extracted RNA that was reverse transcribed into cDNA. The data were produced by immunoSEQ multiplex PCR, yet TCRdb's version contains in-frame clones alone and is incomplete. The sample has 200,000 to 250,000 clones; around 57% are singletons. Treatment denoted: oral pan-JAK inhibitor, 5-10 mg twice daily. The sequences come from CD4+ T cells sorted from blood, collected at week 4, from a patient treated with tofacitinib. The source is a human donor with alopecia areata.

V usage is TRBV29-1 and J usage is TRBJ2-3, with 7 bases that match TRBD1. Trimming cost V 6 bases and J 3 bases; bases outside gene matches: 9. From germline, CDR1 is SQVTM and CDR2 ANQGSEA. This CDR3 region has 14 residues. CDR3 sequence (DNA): TGCAGCGTCTCTGTGAGGGGGCGTACAGATACGCAGTATTTT. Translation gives CSVSVRGRTDTQYF.

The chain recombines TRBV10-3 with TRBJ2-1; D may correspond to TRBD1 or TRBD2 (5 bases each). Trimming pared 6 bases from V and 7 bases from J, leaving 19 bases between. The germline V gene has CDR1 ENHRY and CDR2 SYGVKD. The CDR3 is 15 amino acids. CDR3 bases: TGTGCCATCAGCCTCCGGGACGCCGGGACGAATGAGCAGTTCTTC. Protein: CAISLRDAGTNEQFF.

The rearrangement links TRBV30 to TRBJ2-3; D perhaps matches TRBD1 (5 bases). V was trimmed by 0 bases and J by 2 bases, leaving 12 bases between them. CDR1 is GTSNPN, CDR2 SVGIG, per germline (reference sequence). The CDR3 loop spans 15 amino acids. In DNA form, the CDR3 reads TGTGCCTGGAGTGTCAAGGGGTCTTTCACAGATACGCAGTATTTT. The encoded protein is CAWSVKGSFTDTQYF.

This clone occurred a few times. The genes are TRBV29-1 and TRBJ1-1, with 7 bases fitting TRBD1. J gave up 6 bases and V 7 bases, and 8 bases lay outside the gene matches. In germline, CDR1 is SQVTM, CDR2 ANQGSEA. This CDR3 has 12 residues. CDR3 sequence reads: CSGTQGTAEAFF. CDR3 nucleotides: TGCAGCGGGACACAGGGGACGGCTGAAGCTTTCTTT.

This CDR3 is CASSQGLYGGGYGYTF. The CDR3 bases are TGCGCCAGCAGCCAAGGGCTTTATGGGGGTGGCTATGGCTACACCTTC. V gene TRBV4-3 combines with J gene TRBJ1-2, with D maybe TRBD1 (5 bases). There are 16 residues in the CDR3. Trimming pared 1 base from V and 4 bases from J, leaving 16 bases between. The germline gives CDR1 LGHNA, CDR2 YSLEER.

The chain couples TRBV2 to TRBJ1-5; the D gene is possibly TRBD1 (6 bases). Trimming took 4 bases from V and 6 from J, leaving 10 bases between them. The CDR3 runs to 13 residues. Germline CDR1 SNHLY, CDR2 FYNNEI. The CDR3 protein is CASSAGEPQPQHF. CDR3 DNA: TGTGCCAGCAGTGCAGGGGAGCCTCAGCCCCAGCATTTT.

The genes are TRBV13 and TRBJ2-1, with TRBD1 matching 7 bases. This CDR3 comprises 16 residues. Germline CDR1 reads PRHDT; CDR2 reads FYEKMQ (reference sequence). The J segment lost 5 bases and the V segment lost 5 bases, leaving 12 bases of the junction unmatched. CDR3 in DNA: TGTGCCAGCAGCCTTAGACCGGGACAGACAAACAATGAGCAGTTCTTC. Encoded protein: CASSLRPGQTNNEQFF.

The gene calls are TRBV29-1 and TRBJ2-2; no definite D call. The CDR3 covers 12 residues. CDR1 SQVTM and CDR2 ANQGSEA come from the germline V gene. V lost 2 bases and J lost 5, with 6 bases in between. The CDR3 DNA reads TGCAGCGTTGAAACTGAAACCGGGGAGCTGTTTTTT. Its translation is CSVETETGELFF.

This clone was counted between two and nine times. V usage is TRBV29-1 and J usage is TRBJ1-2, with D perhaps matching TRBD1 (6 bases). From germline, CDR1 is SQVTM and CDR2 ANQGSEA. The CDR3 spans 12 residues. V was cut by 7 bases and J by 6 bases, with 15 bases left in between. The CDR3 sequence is CSGITGTNGYTF. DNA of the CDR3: TGCAGCGGCATCACCGGGACAAATGGCTACACCTTC.

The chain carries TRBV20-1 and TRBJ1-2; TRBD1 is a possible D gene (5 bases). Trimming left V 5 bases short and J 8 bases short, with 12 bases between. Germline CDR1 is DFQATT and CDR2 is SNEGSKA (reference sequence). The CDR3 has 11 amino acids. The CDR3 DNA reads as TGCAGTGCTGTGGGGGACGGCGGCTACACCTTC. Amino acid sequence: CSAVGDGGYTF.